The 17 T cell receptor beta chains reported below all come from one sample, sequenced in a study of OX40 agonist ivuxolimab in advanced cancers. The method was immunoSEQ multiplex PCR; TCRdb's version includes in-frame clones alone and lacks a portion of them. Altogether 90,000 to 100,000 clones are present, 70% to 90% being singletons, with the ten largest covering over 0.65%. This sample comprised CD4+ or CD8+ T cells sorted from blood, obtained in a trial of the OX40 agonist ivuxolimab. These receptors were taken from an adult with an advanced solid tumor such as melanoma, head and neck, liver or kidney cancer.

V usage is TRBV14 and J usage is TRBJ1-1; D gene ambiguous. Germline V lookup: CDR1 SGHDN, CDR2 FVKESK. Trimming removed 5 bases at V and 12 bases at J, with 13 bases between. The CDR3 runs 11 residues. The CDR3 sequence: CASSSSGWTFF. The CDR3 region has the DNA TGTGCCAGCAGCTCCTCCGGTTGGACTTTCTTT.

This clone was counted a single time. This chain connects TRBV30 to TRBJ2-7; 7 bases match TRBD2. Germline V gives CDR1 GTSNPN, CDR2 SVGIG (reference sequence). J lost 2 bases, V lost 3 bases, and 13 bases had no gene match. The CDR3 spans 16 residues. The CDR3 here is CAWSPRQGGSTYEQYF. In DNA, the CDR3 is TGTGCCTGGAGCCCGCGGCAGGGAGGGTCGACCTACGAGCAGTACTTC.

The chain carries TRBV7-8 and TRBJ1-6; D is unresolved. Trimming stripped 1 base from V and 10 bases from J, with 2 bases between. Germline V CDR1 and CDR2: SGHVS, FQNEAQ. The CDR3 sequence is 11 residues long. The CDR3 nucleotides are TGTGCCAGCAGCTTAGACTCACCCCTCCACTTT. Protein product: CASSLDSPLHF.

The J gene is TRBJ2-3, the V gene TRBV28; 11 bases line up with TRBD2. This CDR3 is built from 14 residues. Germline assignment: CDR1 MDHEN and CDR2 SYDVKM. Trimming cost V 9 bases and J 3 bases; bases outside gene matches: 5. The CDR3 DNA follows: TGTGCCAGTAGCGGGAGGGCCGGGACAGATACGCAGTATTTT. This sequence encodes CASSGRAGTDTQYF.

Note on this clone: The same CDR3 arises from other DNA sequences in this sample as well. The rearrangement uses TRBV11-2 and TRBJ2-5, with D tentatively TRBD1 or TRBD2 (5 bases each). Germline CDR1 SGHAT, CDR2 FQNNGV. V dropped 3 bases and J dropped 1 base, with 6 bases sitting between them. The CDR3 consists of 13 residues. The CDR3 reads CASSFGAQETQYF. The CDR3, as DNA: TGTGCCAGCAGCTTCGGGGCCCAAGAGACCCAGTACTTC.

This clone was seen many times. Here the CDR3 DNA reads TGTGCCAGCGCTAGGGGGGGACAGGGCGGTTACGAGCAGTACTTC. Protein sequence: CASARGGQGGYEQYF. The chain links TRBV7-2 to TRBJ2-7; 9 positions agree with TRBD1. CDR1 SGHTA and CDR2 FQGNSA come from the germline V gene. The CDR3 extends over 15 amino acids. Germline trimming cut 8 bases from V and 4 bases from J; bases unmatched to any gene: 12.

V gene TRBV27 combines with J gene TRBJ2-1; TRBD2 matches at 10 bases. The germline CDR1 and CDR2 sequences are MNHEY and SMNVEV (reference sequence). The V segment lost 7 bases and the J segment 5 bases; nucleotides outside the gene matches: 17. This CDR3 is 18 amino acids long. CDR3 DNA sequence: TGTGCCAGCAAAGGTGATAGCGGGGGGTCTTCCTTTGACAATGAGCAGTTCTTC. It encodes CASKGDSGGSSFDNEQFF.

This clone was seen only a few times. The rearrangement joins TRBV6-5 to TRBJ1-2; 10 bases line up with TRBD1. The CDR3 sequence is 14 residues long. The germline CDR1 and CDR2 sequences are MNHEY and SVGAGI. With 5 bases clipped from V and 4 bases from J, the junction kept 4 bases outside the gene matches. CDR3 DNA sequence: TGTGCCAGCAGTCGACAGGGGGCCGGCTATGGCTACACCTTC. This translates into CASSRQGAGYGYTF.

This chain links TRBV6-1 with TRBJ1-5; D not resolved. CDR3 length: 14 residues. With 6 bases removed from V and 0 bases from J, the gap between germline ends came to 9 bases. The V gene's germline CDR1 is MNHNS and CDR2 SASEGT. The CDR3 DNA is TGTGCCAGCAGGCGGGTTTATAGCAATCAGCCCCAGCATTTT. This encodes CASRRVYSNQPQHF.

The chain couples TRBV5-4 to TRBJ1-1, with 10 bases aligning to TRBD1. V was clipped by 3 bases and J by 0 bases; unmatched bases: 5. Germline assignment: CDR1 SGHNT and CDR2 YYREEE (reference sequence). The length of the CDR3 is 16 residues. The chain's CDR3 is CASSSGQGVMNTEAFF. The DNA of the CDR3 is TGTGCCAGCAGCTCCGGACAGGGGGTAATGAACACTGAAGCTTTCTTT.

The rearrangement links TRBV5-4 to TRBJ2-5, with TRBD2 matching 8 bases. CDR3 size: 15 residues. V was pared by 0 bases and J by 3 bases, with 4 bases of the junction left unmatched. The germline CDR1 and CDR2 sequences are SGHNT and YYREEE (reference sequence). This CDR3 reads CASSLVSGAKETQYF. In DNA, the CDR3 is TGTGCCAGCAGCTTGGTTAGCGGGGCGAAAGAGACCCAGTACTTC.

This sequence joins TRBV5-1 and TRBJ2-1, with D unresolved. Trimming shortened V by 2 bases and J by 0 bases, and 12 bases separated the two germline ends. The CDR3 consists of 16 residues. Germline V CDR1 and CDR2: SGHRS, YFSETQ. CDR3 in DNA: TGCGCCAGCAGCTTAACTGCCCGCGGCTCCTACAATGAGCAGTTCTTC. Translating it yields CASSLTARGSYNEQFF.

The chain joins TRBV7-9 to TRBJ1-2, with a possible D match to TRBD1 (5 bases). This CDR3 has 15 amino acids. V gave up 5 bases and J gave up 1 base, with 14 bases separating them. The germline V gene encodes CDR1 SEHNR and CDR2 FQNEAQ (reference sequence). The CDR3 nucleotides are TGTGCCAGCAGCCCCACGGTGGGGGATAACTATGGCTACACCTTC. Protein product: CASSPTVGDNYGYTF.

The V and J genes are TRBV6-1 and TRBJ1-2, with D maybe TRBD1 (5 bases). Between the trimmed V and J ends, which lost 1 base and 1 base, there was a span of 10 bases. CDR1 and CDR2 (germline): MNHNS, SASEGT. The CDR3 is made up of 15 amino acids. CDR3 sequence: CASSEGPGINYGYTF. DNA for the CDR3: TGTGCCAGCAGTGAAGGCCCAGGGATTAACTATGGCTACACCTTC.

The V call is TRBV5-4, the J call TRBJ2-7; 12 bases agree with TRBD2. The CDR3 is made up of 15 amino acids. Germline V gene lookup returns CDR1 SGHNT and CDR2 YYREEE (reference sequence). The ends lost 0 bases at V and 5 bases at J; junction bases unmatched: 3. The CDR3: CASSLVTSGSDEQYF. In nucleotides, the CDR3 is TGTGCCAGCAGCTTGGTGACTAGCGGGAGTGACGAGCAGTACTTC.

The J gene is TRBJ2-1, the V gene TRBV5-1; D might be TRBD2 (6 bases). Germline V lookup: CDR1 SGHRS, CDR2 YFSETQ. Trimming shortened V by 7 bases and J by 6 bases, and 14 bases separated the two germline ends. The CDR3 covers 13 residues. The CDR3 bases are TGCGCCAGCCAATTCGGGAGTACCAATGAGCAGTTCTTC. Amino acids: CASQFGSTNEQFF.

The CDR3 reads CASSLISTGNNEQFF. CDR3 DNA: TGTGCCAGCAGTTTGATATCTACCGGAAACAATGAGCAGTTCTTC. The gene calls are TRBV28 and TRBJ2-1; no clear D gene. Germline V gene lookup returns CDR1 MDHEN and CDR2 SYDVKM. V lost 3 bases, J lost 5 bases, and 14 bases lay in between. This CDR3 has 15 residues.